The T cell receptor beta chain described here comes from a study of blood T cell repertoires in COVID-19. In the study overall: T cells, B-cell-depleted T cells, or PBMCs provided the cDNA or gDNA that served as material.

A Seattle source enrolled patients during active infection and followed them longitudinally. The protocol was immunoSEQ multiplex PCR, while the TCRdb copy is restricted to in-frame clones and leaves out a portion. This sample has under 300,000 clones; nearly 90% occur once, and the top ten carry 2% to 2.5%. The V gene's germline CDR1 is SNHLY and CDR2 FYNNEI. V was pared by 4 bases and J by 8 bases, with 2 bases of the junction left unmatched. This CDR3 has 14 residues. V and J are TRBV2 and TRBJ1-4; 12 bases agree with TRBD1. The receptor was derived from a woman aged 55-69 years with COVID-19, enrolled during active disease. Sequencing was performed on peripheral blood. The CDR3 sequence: CASSGGTGGEKLFF. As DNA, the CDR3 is TGTGCCAGCAGTGGGGGGACAGGGGGCGAAAAACTGTTTTTT.